The present T cell receptor beta chain was sequenced within a study of CD8+ T cells in alopecia areata. V lost 5 bases to trimming and J lost 7 bases; unmatched junction nucleotides: 14. The CDR3 is made up of 16 amino acids. The germline V gene encodes CDR1 SGHTA and CDR2 FQGNSA. In alopecia areata patients, both lesional scalp punch biopsies and peripheral blood were collected. Reverse transcribed after extraction, RNA yielded cDNA as the sequencing template. Sequencing used immunoSEQ multiplex PCR; TCRdb keeps in-frame clones, though not all of them. The repertoire holds 12,000 or so clones, with roughly 57% as singletons. Broader study findings: In scalp samples, resident alphabeta T cells of normal skin are also sequenced.

As regards this clone: The antigen remains undetermined.

Source material: skin. The sequence came from a human donor with alopecia areata. V and J are TRBV7-2 and TRBJ2-1; 7 bases align to TRBD2. The CDR3 DNA reads as TGTGCCAGCAGCCTGTCGCGAGGACTAGGGAATAATGAGCAGTTCTTC. Its translation is CASSLSRGLGNNEQFF. The full variable domain, with the rest looked up from reference TRBV7-2 and TRBJ2-1, is GAGVSQSPSNKVTEKGKDVELRCDPISGHTALYWYRQSLGQGLEFLIYFQGNSAPDKSGLPSDRFSAERTGGSVSTLTIQRTQQEDSAVYLCASSLSRGLGNNEQFFGPGTRLTVL.